This entry concerns a single T cell receptor beta chain. The data originate from a study of OX40 agonist ivuxolimab in advanced cancers. At the level of the study: Those enrolled were approximately 78% male, with a mean age of about 66 years and ages from roughly 23 to 79.

Deletions cut 0 bases from V and 9 bases from J, with 19 bases between. Per germline, CDR1 SGHRS and CDR2 YFSETQ. The CDR3 length is 16 residues. Data came from immunoSEQ multiplex PCR; TCRdb stores just in-frame clones and leaves some out. The data contain 85,000 to 100,000 clones, roughly 90% of them singletons. Here the sequenced sample was CD4+ or CD8+ T cells sorted from blood, taken in a trial of the OX40 agonist ivuxolimab. The clonotype was recovered from an adult with an advanced solid tumor such as melanoma, head and neck, liver or kidney cancer. The genes are TRBV5-1 and TRBJ2-1; weak D call: TRBD1 (6 bases). The chain's CDR3 is CASSLAGTGMYGEQFF. The CDR3 DNA reads TGCGCCAGCAGCTTGGCTGGAACAGGGATGTACGGTGAGCAGTTCTTC.